Sequencing of this T cell receptor (beta chain) was carried out in a study of metastatic and nonmetastatic thyroid tumors. In the study overall: Peripheral blood and tumor or nodule samples from malignant and benign thyroid patients were compared. Overall study findings and caveats: In blood and tumor, TCR beta diversity was reportedly significantly higher in malignant thyroid tumors than in benign nodules.

In the authors' methods: CDR3 was compared across clinicopathological groups, and the resulting differences were used to build a distant-metastasis classifier for papillary thyroid cancer. TCRdb re-called clones from the PCR reads using MiXCR. TCRdb, rather than the study authors, made the V and J calls. The sample gives approximately 39,000 clones, around 21% of which show up once; less than 20% is in the top ten. Before thyroid surgery, none of the patients had received any treatment. The table lists this clone with many counts. Its target is not known. CDR1 SGHDT and CDR2 YYEEEE come from the germline V gene. The length of the CDR3 is 16 residues. V was clipped by 0 bases and J by 0 bases, with 12 bases between them.

The source material was blood. This TCR derives from a female donor with papillary thyroid cancer or a benign thyroid nodule (not recorded which). Some clones in this sample may be carry-over from other donors' samples. The chain carries TRBV5-6 and TRBJ1-2; tentative D call: TRBD1 (6 bases). The CDR3 loop reads CASSLDPTGANYGYTF. The CDR3 DNA is TGTGCCAGCAGCTTGGACCCGACAGGAGCTAACTATGGCTACACCTTC.